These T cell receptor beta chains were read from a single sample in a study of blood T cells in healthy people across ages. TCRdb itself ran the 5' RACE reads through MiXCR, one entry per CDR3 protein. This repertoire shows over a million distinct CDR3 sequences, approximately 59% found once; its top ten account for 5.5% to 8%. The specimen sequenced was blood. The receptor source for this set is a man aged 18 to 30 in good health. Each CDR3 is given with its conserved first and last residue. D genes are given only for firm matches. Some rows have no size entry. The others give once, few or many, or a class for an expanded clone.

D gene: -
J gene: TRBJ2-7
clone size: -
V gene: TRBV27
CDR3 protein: CASSLWTGIREQYF
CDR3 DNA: TGTGCCAGCAGTTTATGGACGGGAATACGAGAGCAGTACTTC

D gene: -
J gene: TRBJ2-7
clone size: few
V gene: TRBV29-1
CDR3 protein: CSVKSASYEQYF
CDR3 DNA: TGCAGCGTGAAGTCCGCCTCCTACGAGCAGTACTTC

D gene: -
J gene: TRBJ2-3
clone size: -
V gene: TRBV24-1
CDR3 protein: CATSDTGPDTQYF
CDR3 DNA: TGTGCCACCAGTGACACGGGCCCAGATACGCAGTATTTT

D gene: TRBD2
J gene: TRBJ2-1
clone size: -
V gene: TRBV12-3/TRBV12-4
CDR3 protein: CASSLGGSPSYNEQFF
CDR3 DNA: TGTGCCAGCAGTTTAGGCGGGAGCCCCTCCTACAATGAGCAGTTCTTC

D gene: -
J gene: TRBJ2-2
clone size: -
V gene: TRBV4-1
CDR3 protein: CASRDLPHTGELFF
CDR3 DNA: TGCGCCAGCCGGGACCTCCCACACACCGGGGAGCTGTTTTTT

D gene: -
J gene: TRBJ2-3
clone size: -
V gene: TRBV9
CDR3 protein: CASSVFGLDTDTQYF
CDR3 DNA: TGTGCCAGCAGCGTATTTGGATTGGACACAGATACGCAGTATTTT

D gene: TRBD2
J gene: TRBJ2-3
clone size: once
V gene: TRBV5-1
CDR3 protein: CASSLDSGGYPGTDTQYF
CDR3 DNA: TGCGCCAGCAGCTTGGATAGCGGGGGGTACCCTGGGACAGATACGCAGTATTTT

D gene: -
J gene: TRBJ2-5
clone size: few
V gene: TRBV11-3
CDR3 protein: CASSLDRQGETQYF
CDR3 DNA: TGTGCCAGCAGCTTAGATCGTCAGGGGGAGACCCAGTACTTC

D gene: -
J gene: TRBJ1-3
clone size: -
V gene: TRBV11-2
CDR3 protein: CASSLGALHRVGSGNTIYF
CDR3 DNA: TGTGCCAGCAGCTTAGGGGCTCTGCACAGGGTAGGCTCTGGAAACACCATATATTTT

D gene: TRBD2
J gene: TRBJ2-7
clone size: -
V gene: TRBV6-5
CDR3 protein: CASSYSIAGGLRYEQYF
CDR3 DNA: TGTGCCAGCAGTTACTCGATAGCGGGGGGCCTCCGCTACGAGCAGTACTTC

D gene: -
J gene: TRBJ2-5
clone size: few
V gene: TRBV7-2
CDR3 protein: CASSPHYQGWRETQYF
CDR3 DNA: TGTGCCAGCAGCCCACACTATCAGGGTTGGAGAGAGACCCAGTACTTC

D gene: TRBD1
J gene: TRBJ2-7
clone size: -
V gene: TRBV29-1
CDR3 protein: CSVEGQGARDEQYF
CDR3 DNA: TGCAGCGTTGAAGGACAGGGGGCAAGGGACGAGCAGTACTTC

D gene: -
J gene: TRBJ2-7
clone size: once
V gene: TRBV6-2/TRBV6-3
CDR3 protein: CASSYSADVYEQYF
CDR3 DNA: TGTGCCAGCAGTTACTCGGCAGACGTCTACGAGCAGTACTTC

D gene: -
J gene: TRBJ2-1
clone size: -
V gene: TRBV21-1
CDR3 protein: CRPKYKDNEQFF
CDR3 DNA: TGCCGCCCCAAGTACAAGGACAATGAGCAGTTCTTC

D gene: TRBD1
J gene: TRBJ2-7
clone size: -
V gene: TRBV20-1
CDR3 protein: CSAFERGGDPYEQYF
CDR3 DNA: TGCAGTGCCTTCGAGAGAGGGGGCGACCCCTACGAGCAGTACTTC

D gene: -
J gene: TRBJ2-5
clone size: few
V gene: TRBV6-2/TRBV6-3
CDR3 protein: CASSYPWETQYF
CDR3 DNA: TGTGCCAGCAGTTACCCCTGGGAGACCCAGTACTTC

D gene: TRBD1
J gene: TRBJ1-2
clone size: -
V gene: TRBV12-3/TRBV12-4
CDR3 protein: CASSPGQGASYGYTF
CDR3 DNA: TGTGCCAGCAGCCCCGGACAGGGGGCCTCCTATGGCTACACCTTC

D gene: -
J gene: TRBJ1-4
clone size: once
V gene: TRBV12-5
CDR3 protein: CASGPGGVDEKLFF
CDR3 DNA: TGTGCTAGTGGCCCCGGGGGGGTGGATGAAAAACTGTTTTTT

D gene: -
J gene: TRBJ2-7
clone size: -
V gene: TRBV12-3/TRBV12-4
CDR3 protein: CASRPDRFYEQYF
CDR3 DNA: TGTGCCAGCAGACCGGACAGATTCTACGAGCAGTACTTC

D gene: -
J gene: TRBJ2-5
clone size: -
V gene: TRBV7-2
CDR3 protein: CASSDSGPQYF
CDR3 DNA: TGTGCCAGCAGCGATTCGGGGCCCCAGTACTTC

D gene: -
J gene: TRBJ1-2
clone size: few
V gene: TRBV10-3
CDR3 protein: CASYNPAGLGSGGYTF
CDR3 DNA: TGTGCCAGTTACAATCCTGCAGGTCTGGGCTCAGGTGGCTACACCTTC

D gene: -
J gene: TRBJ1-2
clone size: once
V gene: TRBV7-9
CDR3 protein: CASLALQGGGYTF
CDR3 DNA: TGTGCCAGTCTCGCTTTACAGGGTGGAGGCTACACCTTC

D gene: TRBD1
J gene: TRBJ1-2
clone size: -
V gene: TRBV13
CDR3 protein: CASSGRGQKKVGNGYTF
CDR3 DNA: TGTGCCAGCAGCGGACGGGGACAGAAAAAAGTTGGTAATGGCTACACCTTC